This T cell receptor beta chain was captured in a study of T-cell reconstitution after alpha-beta-depleted transplantation in children. This clonotype was picked up a small number of times. V shed 5 bases, J shed 5 bases, and the junction held 6 bases outside the gene matches. CDR3 length: 16 residues. Preparing the TCRbeta library involved the use of unique molecular identifiers. Via MiXCR, TCRdb re-called the PCR reads, giving one row per CDR3 protein. The repertoire holds approximately 400,000 distinct CDR3 sequences, about a tenth seen once, with over 4.5% in the top ten. This chain links TRBV12-3 or TRBV12-4 with TRBJ2-5; 15 bases line up with TRBD2. The specimen comprised PBMCs from the stem cell graft donor, sampled from the stem cell graft. The receptor comes from a human donor who donated a stem cell graft to a child with acute myeloid leukemia. In nucleotides, the CDR3 is TGTGCCAGCAGTCCTCGGACTAGCGGGGGGGTTGAGACCCAGTACTTC. Amino acids: CASSPRTSGGVETQYF.